The clone carrying this T cell receptor beta chain was counted only a few times. The sample originates from a study of blood T cell repertoires in COVID-19. Between the trimmed V and J ends, which lost 5 bases and 1 base, there was a span of 9 bases. The CDR3 covers 13 residues. CDR1 is SGHTA and CDR2 is FQGNSA in the germline V gene. Libraries were prepared by immunoSEQ multiplex PCR; TCRdb keeps only in-frame clonotypes and omits some of them. The sample includes more than 95,000 clones, around 92% seen only once; the top ten take approximately 3.5%. The J gene is TRBJ2-7, the V gene TRBV7-2; D ambiguous. This receptor was identified in a woman between 55 and 75 years old with acute or convalescent COVID-19. The specimen was peripheral blood. The CDR3 coding sequence is TGTGCCAGCAGCGTCGCGGCTTCCTACGAGCAGTACTTC. It translates to CASSVAASYEQYF.